These T cell receptor beta chains were read from a single sample in a study of cytomegalovirus exposure and HLA in healthy donors. The repertoire was sequenced with immunoSEQ multiplex PCR; TCRdb's copy has only in-frame clones and lacks some. Of more than 150,000 clones listed, 60% to 80% are singletons. The specimen sequenced was PBMCs. The source of these receptors is a woman in her forties in good health and CMV-seropositive. The CDR3 runs from the conserved cysteine through the conserved F or W. The D gene is left open where the match is weak. Clone size is stated in some rows and not others, as once, few, many or a class when expanded.

J: TRBJ2-5
D: -
size: -
V: TRBV9
CDR3: CASSVGPERETQYF
DNA: TGTGCCAGCAGCGTAGGCCCGGAGCGGGAGACCCAGTACTTC

J: TRBJ2-2
D: TRBD2
size: -
V: TRBV19
CDR3: CASGGLALETGELFF
DNA: TGTGCCAGTGGAGGACTAGCCCTCGAAACCGGGGAGCTGTTTTTT

J: TRBJ1-6
D: TRBD1
size: -
V: TRBV4-2
CDR3: CASSQGRTGTGNSPLHF
DNA: TGTGCCAGCAGCCAAGGAAGGACAGGAACAGGGAATTCACCCCTCCACTTT

J: TRBJ2-7
D: -
size: -
V: TRBV28
CDR3: CASSLRHRDYEQYF
DNA: TGTGCCAGCAGTTTGAGGCATCGGGATTACGAGCAGTACTTC

J: TRBJ1-1
D: TRBD1
size: -
V: TRBV7-9
CDR3: CASSKRTGENTEAFF
DNA: TGTGCCAGCAGCAAAAGGACAGGGGAGAACACTGAAGCTTTCTTT

J: TRBJ2-1
D: TRBD1
size: -
V: TRBV5-6
CDR3: CASSLVDRFPGEQFF
DNA: TGTGCCAGCAGCTTGGTGGACAGGTTCCCCGGTGAGCAGTTCTTC

J: TRBJ2-3
D: -
size: -
V: TRBV19
CDR3: CASSMELGTDTQYF
DNA: TGTGCCAGTAGTATGGAACTAGGCACAGATACGCAGTATTTT

J: TRBJ2-2
D: TRBD2
size: -
V: TRBV7-3
CDR3: CASSLTRGGTGELFF
DNA: TGTGCCAGCAGCTTAACCCGGGGGGGGACCGGGGAGCTGTTTTTT

J: TRBJ2-7
D: TRBD1
size: few
V: TRBV30
CDR3: CAWNTGTGTEQYF
DNA: TGTGCCTGGAATACCGGGACAGGGACCGAGCAGTACTTC

J: TRBJ1-2
D: -
size: once
V: TRBV23-1
CDR3: CASSQSGGAGEDRAPNYGYTF
DNA: TGCGCCAGCAGTCAATCAGGAGGAGCTGGCGAGGACCGAGCCCCTAACTATGGCTACACCTTC

J: TRBJ2-6
D: -
size: few
V: TRBV5-1
CDR3: CASSSGISGANVLTF
DNA: TGCGCCAGCAGCTCCGGTATTTCTGGGGCCAACGTCCTGACTTTC

J: TRBJ2-1
D: TRBD2
size: -
V: TRBV7-2
CDR3: CASSLVGLAGVGLYNEQFF
DNA: TGTGCCAGCAGCTTAGTTGGGCTAGCGGGAGTGGGCCTTTACAATGAGCAGTTCTTC

J: TRBJ2-2
D: TRBD2
size: -
V: TRBV6-1
CDR3: CASSRGGAGTGELFF
DNA: TGTGCCAGCAGTCGGGGGGGGGCTGGCACCGGGGAGCTGTTTTTT

J: TRBJ2-3
D: TRBD2
size: -
V: TRBV10-2
CDR3: CASSNTGNLGTSGMSDTQYF
DNA: TGCGCCAGCAGTAATACAGGAAACTTGGGGACTAGCGGGATGTCAGATACGCAGTATTTT

J: TRBJ2-5
D: TRBD2
size: once
V: TRBV2
CDR3: CASRRTSVLGETQYF
DNA: TGTGCCAGCAGGAGGACTAGCGTCCTGGGGGAGACCCAGTACTTC

J: TRBJ1-1
D: -
size: -
V: TRBV7-2
CDR3: CASSLFRGPNTEAFF
DNA: TGTGCCAGCAGCTTATTTAGGGGTCCGAACACTGAAGCTTTCTTT

J: TRBJ2-2
D: TRBD2
size: -
V: TRBV19
CDR3: CASSIFTSAPGELFF
DNA: TGTGCCAGTAGTATTTTCACTAGCGCTCCCGGGGAGCTGTTTTTT

J: TRBJ2-7
D: -
size: -
V: TRBV19
CDR3: CASSISRGPYEQYF
DNA: TGTGCCAGTAGTATCTCGCGGGGCCCCTACGAGCAGTACTTC

J: TRBJ2-7
D: TRBD2
size: -
V: TRBV2
CDR3: CASSASPQREAWEQYF
DNA: TGTGCCAGCAGTGCCTCCCCCCAGCGGGAGGCTTGGGAGCAGTACTTC

J: TRBJ2-3
D: TRBD2
size: once
V: TRBV5-1
CDR3: CASSLGGTSGVAYSTDTQYF
DNA: TGCGCCAGCAGCTTGGGAGGGACTAGCGGAGTCGCTTATAGCACAGATACGCAGTATTTT

J: TRBJ2-3
D: TRBD1
size: few
V: TRBV4-1
CDR3: CASGAGGPTDTQYF
DNA: TGCGCCAGCGGGGCAGGGGGACCAACAGATACGCAGTATTTT

J: TRBJ2-6
D: -
size: -
V: TRBV2
CDR3: CASNRDSGANVLTF
DNA: TGTGCCAGCAACAGGGACTCTGGGGCCAACGTCCTGACTTTC

J: TRBJ2-7
D: TRBD2
size: -
V: TRBV11-2
CDR3: CASSLSMSGKALSYEQYF
DNA: TGTGCCAGCAGCTTAAGCATGAGCGGGAAGGCCCTTTCCTACGAGCAGTACTTC

J: TRBJ2-7
D: -
size: -
V: TRBV11-3
CDR3: CASSRSFPFVEQYF
DNA: TGTGCCAGCAGCCGTTCCTTTCCTTTTGTCGAGCAGTACTTC

J: TRBJ1-5
D: -
size: -
V: TRBV21-1
CDR3: CASSKEGSQGKAQPQHF
DNA: TGTGCCAGCAGCAAAGAGGGTAGTCAGGGAAAGGCACAGCCCCAGCATTTT

J: TRBJ1-1
D: TRBD1
size: -
V: TRBV5-6
CDR3: CASSLEPQGDTEAFF
DNA: TGTGCCAGCAGCTTGGAGCCCCAGGGGGACACTGAAGCTTTCTTT

J: TRBJ1-2
D: -
size: -
V: TRBV5-5
CDR3: CASSLEADYGYTF
DNA: TGTGCCAGCAGCTTGGAGGCGGACTATGGCTACACCTTC

J: TRBJ1-2
D: -
size: few
V: TRBV2
CDR3: CASSETAGDRNGYTF
DNA: TGTGCCAGCAGTGAGACGGCAGGGGATCGAAATGGCTACACCTTC

J: TRBJ1-5
D: TRBD1
size: -
V: TRBV5-1
CDR3: CASSPTGDFGQPQHF
DNA: TGCGCCAGCAGCCCGACAGGGGATTTCGGTCAGCCCCAGCATTTT

J: TRBJ2-7
D: -
size: -
V: TRBV29-1
CDR3: CSVIPGASRGEQYF
DNA: TGCAGCGTGATCCCAGGGGCCTCCCGAGGCGAGCAGTACTTC

J: TRBJ1-1
D: -
size: once
V: TRBV21-1
CDR3: CASSTPQGQVTEAFF
DNA: TGTGCCAGCAGCACCCCACAAGGACAGGTCACTGAAGCTTTCTTT

J: TRBJ1-4
D: TRBD1
size: -
V: TRBV19
CDR3: CASSTSTGGAEKLFF
DNA: TGTGCCAGTAGTACCTCGACAGGGGGCGCGGAAAAACTGTTTTTT

J: TRBJ2-1
D: TRBD2
size: -
V: TRBV5-4
CDR3: CASSLAPGLEYNEQFF
DNA: TGTGCCAGCAGCTTGGCCCCGGGACTAGAGTACAATGAGCAGTTCTTC

J: TRBJ1-5
D: -
size: once
V: TRBV5-1
CDR3: CASSNGQSNQPQHF
DNA: TGCGCCAGCAGTAATGGACAGAGCAATCAGCCCCAGCATTTT

J: TRBJ2-7
D: -
size: once
V: TRBV21-1
CDR3: CASSKVNPGQDYEQYF
DNA: TGTGCCAGCAGCAAAGTCAACCCCGGCCAGGACTACGAGCAGTACTTC

J: TRBJ2-1
D: -
size: few
V: TRBV20-1
CDR3: CSARTGDEQFF
DNA: TGCAGTGCAAGGACCGGGGATGAGCAGTTCTTC